Listed here are 12 T cell receptor beta chains from one sample, sequenced in a study of T cells expressing NK-cell markers. TCRdb re-called the 5' RACE reads and shows each CDR3 protein once, DNA omitted. The sample holds around 280,000 distinct CDR3 sequences. Sequences were obtained from blood T cells: a sorted CD56 or NKG2C T cell subset, CD4+ or CD8+ T cells, or bulk PBMC T cells (not recorded which). The receptors were sampled from a man aged 18 to 30 in good health.

This chain connects TRBV5-8 to TRBJ1-2. Looked up from germline, CDR1 is SGHTS and CDR2 is YDEGEE. This CDR3 is built from 14 residues. Here the CDR3 reads CASSLSAGNYGYTF.

The chain couples TRBV24-1 to TRBJ1-5; TCRdb selects TRBD1, and the lack of DNA leaves this call unchecked. In germline, CDR1 is KGHDR, CDR2 SFDVKD. The CDR3 contains 18 residues. CDR3 sequence reads: CATSDSKVAGFSNQPQHF.

The V gene is TRBV12-3 or TRBV12-4, the J gene TRBJ2-7; TCRdb designates TRBD1, a call that cannot be tested without DNA. The CDR3 loop spans 15 amino acids. CDR3 protein: CASSLRRGPVYEQYF.

This chain joins TRBV18 and TRBJ2-1. CDR1 and CDR2 from the germline V gene are KGHSH and LQKENI. This CDR3 comprises 13 residues. CDR3 region: CASSPPSGYEQFF. Filled out from reference TRBV18 and TRBJ2-1, the complete variable domain reads NAGVMQNPRHLVRRRGQEARLRCSPMKGHSHVYWYRQLPEEGLKFMVYLQKENIIDESGMPKERFSAEFPKEGPSILRIQQVVRGDSAAYFCASSPPSGYEQFFGPGTRLTVL.

The chain links TRBV5-1 to TRBJ2-5; checking the TCRdb D call of TRBD2 is not possible without DNA. CDR3 length: 15 residues. Germline CDR1 reads SGHRS; CDR2 reads YFSETQ. The CDR3 region is CASSRGPSTEETQYF.

The V call is TRBV20-1, the J call TRBJ1-3. The germline gives CDR1 DFQATT, CDR2 SNEGSKA (reference sequence). The CDR3 totals 12 residues. The CDR3 spells CSALRLGNTIYF.

The gene calls are TRBV27 and TRBJ2-5; as DNA is missing, the TRBD1 call by TCRdb cannot be tested. The CDR3 runs 13 residues. Germline V gene lookup returns CDR1 MNHEY and CDR2 SMNVEV (reference sequence). The chain's CDR3 is CATVGVLGETQYF.

V usage is TRBV6-6 and J usage is TRBJ2-1; TCRdb gives TRBD2 as the D gene, but with no DNA this cannot be confirmed. Germline CDR1 is MNHNY and CDR2 is SVGAGI (reference sequence). This CDR3 is 13 amino acids long. The CDR3 sequence: CASSYGRDNELFF.

The chain joins TRBV28 to TRBJ2-7. This CDR3 comprises 15 residues. The V gene's germline CDR1 is MDHEN and CDR2 SYDVKM. The CDR3 reads CASSFNSYSDYEQYF.

The chain uses TRBV5-5 and TRBJ2-3; TCRdb designates TRBD1, a call that cannot be tested without DNA. CDR3 length: 16 residues. CDR1 and CDR2 from the germline V gene are SGHKS and YYEKEE (reference sequence). CDR3 residues: CASSLGLAGPTDTQYF. The complete variable domain, with remaining parts taken from reference TRBV5-5 and TRBJ2-3, reads DAGVTQSPTHLIKTRGQQVTLRCSPISGHKSVSWYQQVLGQGPQFIFQYYEKEERGRGNFPDRFSARQFPNYSSELNVNALLLGDSALYLCASSLGLAGPTDTQYFGPGTRLTVL.

The genes are TRBV6-1 and TRBJ2-7; TCRdb proposes TRBD1, but this gene call is untestable without DNA. The CDR3 contains 16 residues. Germline CDR1 MNHNS, CDR2 SASEGT. CDR3 protein: CASSEQTRVGENEQYF.

This rearrangement joins TRBV6-1 to TRBJ1-4; TCRdb indicates TRBD1, and absent DNA this call remains unverified. CDR1 and CDR2 (germline): MNHNS, SASEGT. The CDR3 totals 14 residues. Here the CDR3 reads CASRLGGSHEKLFF.